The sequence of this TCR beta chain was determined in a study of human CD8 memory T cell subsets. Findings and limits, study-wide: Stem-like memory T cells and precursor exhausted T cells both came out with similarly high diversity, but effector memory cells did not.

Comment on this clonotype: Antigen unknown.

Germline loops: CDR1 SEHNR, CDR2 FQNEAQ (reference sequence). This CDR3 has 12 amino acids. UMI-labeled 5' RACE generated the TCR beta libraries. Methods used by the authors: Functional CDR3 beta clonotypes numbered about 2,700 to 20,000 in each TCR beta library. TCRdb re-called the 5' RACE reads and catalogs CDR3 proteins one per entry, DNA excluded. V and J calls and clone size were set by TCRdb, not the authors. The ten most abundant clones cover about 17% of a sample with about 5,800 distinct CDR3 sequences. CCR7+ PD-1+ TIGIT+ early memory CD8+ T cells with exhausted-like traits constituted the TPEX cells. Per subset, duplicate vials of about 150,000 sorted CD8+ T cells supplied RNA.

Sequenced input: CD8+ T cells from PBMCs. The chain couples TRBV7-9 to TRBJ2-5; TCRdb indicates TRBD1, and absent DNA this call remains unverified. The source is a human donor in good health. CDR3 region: CASSLGGTGQYF.